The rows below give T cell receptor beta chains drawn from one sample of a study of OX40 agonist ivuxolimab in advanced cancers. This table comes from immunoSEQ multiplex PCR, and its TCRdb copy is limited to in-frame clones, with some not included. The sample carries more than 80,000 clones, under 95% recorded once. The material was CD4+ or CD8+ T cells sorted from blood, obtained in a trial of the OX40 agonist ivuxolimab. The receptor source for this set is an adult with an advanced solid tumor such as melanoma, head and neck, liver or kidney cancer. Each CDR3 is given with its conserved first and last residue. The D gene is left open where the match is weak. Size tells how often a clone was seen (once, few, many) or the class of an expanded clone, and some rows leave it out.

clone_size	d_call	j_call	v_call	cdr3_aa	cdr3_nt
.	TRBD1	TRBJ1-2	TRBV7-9	CASSSWDRSGYTF	TGTGCCAGCAGCTCCTGGGACAGATCTGGCTACACCTTC
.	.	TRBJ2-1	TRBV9	CASSTTGGHNEQFF	TGTGCCAGCAGCACCACTGGGGGGCACAATGAGCAGTTCTTC
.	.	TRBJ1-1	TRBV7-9	CASSTRFLGGAGTEAFF	TGTGCCAGCAGCACCCGATTTCTTGGGGGGGCAGGGACTGAAGCTTTCTTT
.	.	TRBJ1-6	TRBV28	CASRGYGGREYSPLHF	TGTGCCAGCCGGGGGTATGGGGGGCGGGAATACTCACCCCTCCACTTT
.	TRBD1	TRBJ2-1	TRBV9	CASSKGWGDRPWDEQFF	TGTGCCAGCAGCAAAGGGTGGGGGGACAGGCCGTGGGATGAGCAGTTCTTC
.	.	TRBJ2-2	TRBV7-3	CASSLTGIESTGELFF	TGTGCCAGCAGCCTTACAGGGATCGAGAGCACCGGGGAGCTGTTTTTT
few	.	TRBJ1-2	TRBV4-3	CASSQGEGSGYTF	TGCGCCAGCAGCCAAGGGGAAGGGAGTGGCTACACCTTC
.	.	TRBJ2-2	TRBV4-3	CASSQERGNTGELFF	TGCGCCAGCAGCCAAGAACGGGGGAACACCGGGGAGCTGTTTTTT
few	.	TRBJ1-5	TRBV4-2	CASSQSGLSNQPQHF	TGTGCCAGCAGCCAATCGGGCTTGAGCAATCAGCCCCAGCATTTT
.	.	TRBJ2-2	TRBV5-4	CASRLTGELFF	TGTGCCAGCAGATTAACCGGGGAGCTGTTTTTT
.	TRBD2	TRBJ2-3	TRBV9	CASSVAGGWDTDTQYF	TGTGCCAGCAGCGTAGCGGGAGGGTGGGACACAGATACGCAGTATTTT
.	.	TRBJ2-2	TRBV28	CASSPWFSGGELFF	TGTGCCAGCAGCCCATGGTTTTCCGGCGGGGAGCTGTTTTTT
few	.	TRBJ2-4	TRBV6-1	CASVGAKNIQYF	TGTGCCAGCGTGGGGGCCAAAAACATTCAGTACTTC
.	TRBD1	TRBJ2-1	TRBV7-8	CASSLGTGLGNEQFF	TGTGCCAGCAGCTTAGGGACAGGGTTGGGGAATGAGCAGTTCTTC
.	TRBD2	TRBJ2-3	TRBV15	CATSRLAGSTDTQYF	TGTGCCACCAGCAGACTAGCGGGCAGCACAGATACGCAGTATTTT
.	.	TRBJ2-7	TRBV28	CASSFGKTYEQYF	TGTGCCAGCAGTTTTGGCAAGACCTACGAGCAGTACTTC
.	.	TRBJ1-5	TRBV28	CASRSGVNQPQHF	TGTGCCAGCAGATCAGGGGTTAATCAGCCCCAGCATTTT
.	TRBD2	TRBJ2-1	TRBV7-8	CASSSRLAGGPGEQFF	TGTGCCAGCAGCTCTCGACTAGCGGGGGGGCCGGGTGAGCAGTTCTTC
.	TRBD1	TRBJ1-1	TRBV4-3	CASSQDPDRLGEAFF	TGCGCCAGCAGCCAAGATCCGGACAGGCTCGGTGAAGCTTTCTTT
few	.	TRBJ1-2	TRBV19	CASSIGENYGYTF	TGTGCCAGTAGTATAGGAGAAAACTATGGCTACACCTTC
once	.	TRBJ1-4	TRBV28	CASSLLWQTQKPNEKLFF	TGTGCCAGCAGTTTATTGTGGCAGACCCAGAAGCCTAATGAAAAACTGTTTTTT
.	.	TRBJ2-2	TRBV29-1	CSVRAASRNTGELFF	TGCAGCGTTAGGGCGGCGAGCCGGAACACCGGGGAGCTGTTTTTT
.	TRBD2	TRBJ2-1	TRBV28	CASSSLAGAYNEQFF	TGTGCCAGCAGTTCCTTAGCGGGAGCTTACAATGAGCAGTTCTTC
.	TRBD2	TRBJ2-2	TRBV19	CASCGGVPNGELFF	TGTGCCAGTTGTGGGGGGGTCCCCAACGGGGAGCTGTTTTTT
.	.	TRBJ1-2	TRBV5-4	CASSPKTGHYGYTF	TGTGCCAGCAGCCCCAAAACAGGGCACTATGGCTACACCTTC
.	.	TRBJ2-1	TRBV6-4	CASSDEGTPYNEQFF	TGTGCCAGCAGTGACGAGGGGACCCCCTACAATGAGCAGTTCTTC
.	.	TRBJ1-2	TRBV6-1	CASSEGTANYGYTF	TGTGCCAGCAGTGAAGGGACAGCTAACTATGGCTACACCTTC
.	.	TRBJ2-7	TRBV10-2	CASSVSSYEQYF	TGCGCCAGCAGCGTCAGCTCCTACGAGCAGTACTTC
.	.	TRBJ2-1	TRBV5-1	CASSVGTVSYNEQFF	TGCGCCAGCAGCGTCGGGACTGTTTCTTACAATGAGCAGTTCTTC
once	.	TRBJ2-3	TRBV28	CASTSPDTQYF	TGTGCCAGCACCTCCCCCGATACGCAGTATTTT
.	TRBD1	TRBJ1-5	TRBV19	CAVWTGWYNQPQHF	TGTGCCGTATGGACAGGGTGGTACAATCAGCCCCAGCATTTT
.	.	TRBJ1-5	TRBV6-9	CASSSQGVRNQPQHF	TGTGCCAGCAGCTCACAGGGTGTAAGGAATCAGCCCCAGCATTTT
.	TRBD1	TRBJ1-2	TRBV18	CASTPQGAVYGYTF	TGTGCCAGCACACCACAGGGGGCGGTTTATGGCTACACCTTC
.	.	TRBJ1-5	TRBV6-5	CASSYSARGNQPQHF	TGTGCCAGCAGTTACTCGGCCCGGGGCAATCAGCCCCAGCATTTT
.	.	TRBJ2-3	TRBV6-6	CASSYESGTGDTQYF	TGTGCCAGCAGTTACGAGTCTGGGACGGGAGATACGCAGTATTTT
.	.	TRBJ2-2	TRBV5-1	CASVDTGELFF	TGCGCCAGCGTGGACACCGGGGAGCTGTTTTTT
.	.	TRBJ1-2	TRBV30	CAWRWLGYGYTF	TGTGCCTGGAGGTGGTTGGGTTATGGCTACACCTTC
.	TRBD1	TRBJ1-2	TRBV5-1	CASSLALGTGIFYGYTF	TGCGCCAGCAGCTTGGCTCTCGGGACAGGGATTTTCTATGGCTACACCTTC
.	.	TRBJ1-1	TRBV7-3	CASSLTSVGRGTNTEAFF	TGTGCCAGCAGCTTAACTTCCGTCGGCAGGGGAACGAACACTGAAGCTTTCTTT
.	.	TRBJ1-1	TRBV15	CATSRNRNTEAFF	TGTGCCACCAGCAGAAATCGGAACACTGAAGCTTTCTTT